This TCR beta chain is drawn from a study of cytomegalovirus exposure and HLA in healthy donors. In the study overall: Earlier, 100 million to 120 million unique TCR beta sequences were recovered from roughly 180 million T cells by an analysis. Whole-study results and caveats: An analysis done earlier found most TCR beta V segments productive about 90% or about 30% of the time.

PCR involved 60 Vbeta and 13 Jbeta primers. Method: immunoSEQ multiplex PCR; TCRdb's copy keeps in-frame clones and lacks some. The table lists some 110,000 clones, 71% of them singletons. Worth noting for this clone: Its specificity is unknown.

The junction had 11 bases not matched to a gene; V was cut back by 0 bases and J by 5 bases. CDR3 length: 17 amino acids. The germline V gene encodes CDR1 SGHTA and CDR2 FQGNSA. The clonotype originates from a female donor in good health and CMV-seronegative. V usage is TRBV7-2 and J usage is TRBJ2-5, with TRBD2 identical over 8 bases. Specimen: PBMCs. The CDR3 region is CASSLARGSGSLETQYF. The CDR3 region has the DNA TGTGCCAGCAGCTTAGCGAGGGGGAGCGGGAGTCTGGAGACCCAGTACTTC.